This passage covers 14 T cell receptor beta chains from one sample sequenced in a study of Graves' ophthalmopathy and Graves' hyperthyroidism. RNA served as the template for amplifying TCR beta CDR3 regions. Scientists carried out first-round RT-PCR using HTBI primers and then a second-round multiplex PCR. TCRdb recomputed calls from the multiplex PCR reads with MiXCR, one row per CDR3 protein. The table records around 660,000 distinct CDR3 sequences, approximately 39% of them present only once. Sequencing was performed on peripheral blood. Receptors were obtained from an adult man with Graves' ophthalmopathy.

V and J are TRBV29-1 and TRBJ1-1; D is undetermined. The length of the CDR3 is 12 residues. V was trimmed by 1 base and J by 3 bases, leaving 6 bases between them. The germline CDR1 and CDR2 sequences are SQVTM and ANQGSEA. In DNA, the CDR3 is TGCAGCGTTGAAGGCGGGGACACTGAAGCTTTCTTT. Its translation is CSVEGGDTEAFF.

For this clonotype: At one end, the junction sequence differs from germline, possibly due to a read error. The chain links TRBV7-2 to TRBJ2-7, with D possibly being TRBD1 or TRBD2 (5 bases each). Germline CDR1 is SGHTA and CDR2 is FQGNSA. The CDR3 spans 15 residues. CDR3 coding DNA: TGCGCCAGCAGCCAAGGACGGGACCCCTCCTACGAGCAGTACTTC. Amino acid sequence: CASSQGRDPSYEQYF. Together with reference TRBV7-2 and TRBJ2-7, the CDR3 gives the full variable domain: GAGVSQSPSNKVTEKGKDVELRCDPISGHTALYWYRQSLGQGLEFLIYFQGNSAPDKSGLPSDRFSAERTGGSVSTLTIQRTQQEDSAVYLCASSQGRDPSYEQYFGPGTRLTVT.

This chain connects TRBV7-9 to TRBJ2-5; D may be TRBD1 or TRBD2 (5 bases each). The germline V gene encodes CDR1 SEHNR and CDR2 FQNEAQ (reference sequence). Trimming removed 5 bases at V and 5 bases at J, with 21 bases between. The CDR3 covers 16 residues. The CDR3 DNA reads TGTGCCAGCAGCCCCGGGACCCGCCGGATCCCGGAGACCCAGTACTTC. It encodes CASSPGTRRIPETQYF.

This clonotype appeared many times. The chain uses TRBV24-1 and TRBJ1-2; 9 bases fit TRBD1. V lost 2 bases and J lost 6; bases outside the gene matches: 12. Germline V gives CDR1 KGHDR, CDR2 SFDVKD. The CDR3 covers 17 residues. In DNA form, the CDR3 reads TGTGCCACCAGTGATTCAGCTGCGGGGACAGGGTTCGATGGCTACACCTTC. Protein sequence: CATSDSAAGTGFDGYTF.

This clonotype has ten or more counts. The V gene is TRBV19, the J gene TRBJ2-2, with D unresolved. CDR1 is LNHDA, CDR2 SQIVND, per germline (reference sequence). V gave up 5 bases and J gave up 0 bases, with 13 bases separating them. The CDR3 is made up of 16 amino acids. The CDR3 bases are TGTGCCAGTAGTCATTGGGATGGACCGAACACCGGGGAGCTGTTTTTT. Translated: CASSHWDGPNTGELFF.

A note on this clonotype: An end of the junction does not agree with germline; a read error may underlie this. The chain combines TRBV10-3 with TRBJ2-5, with TRBD2 matching 8 bases. The CDR3 is made up of 15 amino acids. Germline lookup yields CDR1 ENHRY and CDR2 SYGVKD. The CDR3 DNA sequence: TGTGCCAGCAGTGTGGACAGCGGGGGCAATCAGCCCCAGTACTTC. This codes for CASSVDSGGNQPQYF.

This clonotype was recorded only once. This sequence joins TRBV25-1 and TRBJ2-7, with 8 bases fitting TRBD1. Germline V gene data show CDR1 as MGHDK and CDR2 as SYGVNS. The CDR3 spans 14 residues. This CDR3 reads CGAHHRGAPYEQYF. As DNA, the CDR3 is TGTGGCGCGCATCACAGGGGGGCCCCCTACGAGCAGTACTTC.

This clonotype was detected many times. This CDR3 reads CASSSSPGGELFF. The CDR3 coding sequence is TGTGCCAGCAGCTCCAGCCCCGGAGGGGAACTGTTTTTT. The J gene is TRBJ1-4, the V gene TRBV11-2, with a weak D call TRBD1 (5 bases). With 4 bases removed from V and 12 bases from J, the gap between germline ends came to 15 bases. This CDR3 contains 13 residues. In germline, CDR1 is SGHAT, CDR2 FQNNGV.

In this sample, this clonotype turned up many times. The chain joins TRBV20-1 to TRBJ1-3; D remains unclear. This CDR3 region has 13 residues. Per the germline V gene, CDR1 is DFQATT and CDR2 is SNEGSKA (reference sequence). V was cut by 2 bases and J by 5 bases, with 10 bases left in between. The CDR3 sequence: CSARPTTRNTIYF. The DNA for the CDR3 is TGCAGTGCTAGACCCACGACAAGAAACACCATATATTTT.

Ten or more counts support this clonotype. The CDR3, as DNA: TGTGCCAGCAGTCTCGGGACAGCTGGCTATGGCTACACCTTC. This encodes CASSLGTAGYGYTF. The chain couples TRBV3-1 to TRBJ1-2, with 7 bases aligning to TRBD1. Germline V gene sequence: CDR1 LGHDT, CDR2 YNNKEL (reference sequence). Trimming removed 6 bases from V and 4 bases from J; junction bases left unmatched: 8. The CDR3 is 14 residues long.

The V gene is TRBV7-8, the J gene TRBJ2-7; D is possibly TRBD1 or TRBD2 (6 bases each). The germline gives CDR1 SGHVS, CDR2 FQNEAQ. CDR3 length: 14 amino acids. V lost 3 bases and J lost 6, with 15 bases in between. CDR3 sequence: CASSLQGTGGEQYF. DNA of the CDR3: TGTGCCAGCAGCTTGCAGGGGACTGGAGGCGAGCAGTACTTC. Combining the CDR3 with reference TRBV7-8 and TRBJ2-7 gives the whole variable domain GAGVSQSPRYKVAKRGQDVALRCDPISGHVSLFWYQQALGQGPEFLTYFQNEAQLDKSGLPSDRFFAERPEGSVSTLKIQRTQQEDSAVYLCASSLQGTGGEQYFGPGTRLTVT.

This clonotype appeared a few times. The V gene is TRBV6-1, the J gene TRBJ2-7; D gene unclear. Germline CDR1 is MNHNS and CDR2 is SASEGT. The CDR3 is 11 residues long. V gave up 2 bases and J gave up 9 bases, with 8 bases separating them. The CDR3 reads CASSEIMAQYF. The CDR3, as DNA: TGTGCCAGCAGTGAAATTATGGCGCAGTACTTC.

Note on this clonotype: Being one base from a much bigger clone, this may be a read error. Given the absence of the conserved phenylalanine or tryptophan at the CDR3 end, a read error is likely. CDR3 nucleotides: TGTGCCAGCAGTTACCCCGGACTAGCGGGAGAGGAGACCCAGTACTCC. Protein sequence: CASSYPGLAGEETQYS. The rearrangement uses TRBV25-1 and TRBJ2-5; the match to TRBD2 covers 13 bases. Trimming cost V 5 bases and J 5 bases; bases outside gene matches: 8. The CDR3 is made up of 16 amino acids. Germline V gene lookup returns CDR1 MGHDK and CDR2 SYGVNS.

This clonotype was seen ten or more times. The chain is built from TRBV5-8 and TRBJ1-4; D is perhaps TRBD1 (6 bases). Looked up from germline, CDR1 is SGHTS and CDR2 is YDEGEE. V was pared by 4 bases and J by 11 bases, with 21 bases between. There are 15 residues in the CDR3. The CDR3 DNA follows: TGTGCCAGCAGCGCCTCCGGGGGGCGTGGGGAGAAACTGTTTTTT. This encodes CASSASGGRGEKLFF.